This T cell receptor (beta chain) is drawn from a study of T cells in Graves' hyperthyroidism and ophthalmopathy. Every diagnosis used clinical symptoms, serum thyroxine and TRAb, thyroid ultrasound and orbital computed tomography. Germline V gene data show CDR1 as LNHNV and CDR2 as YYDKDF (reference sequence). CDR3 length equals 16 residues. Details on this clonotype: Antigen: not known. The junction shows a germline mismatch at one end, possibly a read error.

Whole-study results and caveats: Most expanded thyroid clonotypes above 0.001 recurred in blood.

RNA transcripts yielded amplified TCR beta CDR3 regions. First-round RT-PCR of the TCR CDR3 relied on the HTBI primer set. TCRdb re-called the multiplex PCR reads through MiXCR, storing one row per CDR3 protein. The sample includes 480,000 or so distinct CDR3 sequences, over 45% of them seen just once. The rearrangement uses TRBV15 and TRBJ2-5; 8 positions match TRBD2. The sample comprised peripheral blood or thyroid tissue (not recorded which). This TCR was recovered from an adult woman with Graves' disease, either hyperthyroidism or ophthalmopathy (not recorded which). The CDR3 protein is CATGRVLGGSGGTQYF. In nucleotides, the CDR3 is TGTGCCACCGGCAGAGTCTTAGGAGGGAGCGGGGGGACCCAGTACTTC.